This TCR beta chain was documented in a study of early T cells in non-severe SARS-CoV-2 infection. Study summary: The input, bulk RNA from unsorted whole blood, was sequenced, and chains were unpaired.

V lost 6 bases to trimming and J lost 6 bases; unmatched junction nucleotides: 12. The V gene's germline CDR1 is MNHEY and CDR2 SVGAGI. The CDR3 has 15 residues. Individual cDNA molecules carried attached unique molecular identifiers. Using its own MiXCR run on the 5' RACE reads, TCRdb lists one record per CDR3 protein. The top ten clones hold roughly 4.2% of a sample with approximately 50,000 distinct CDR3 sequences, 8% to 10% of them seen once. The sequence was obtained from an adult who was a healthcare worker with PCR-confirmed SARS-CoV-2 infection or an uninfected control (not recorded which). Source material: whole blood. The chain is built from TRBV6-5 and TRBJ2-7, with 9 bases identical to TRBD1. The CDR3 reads CASSSTGTGLSEQYF. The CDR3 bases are TGTGCCAGCAGCTCCACCGGGACAGGGCTAAGCGAGCAGTACTTC.